The 26 T cell receptor beta chains below were found in one sample sequenced in a study of T cells after somatic rescue of genetic block. Sequenced by immunoSEQ multiplex PCR; TCRdb stores in-frame clones only, minus some. The sample contains over 95,000 clones, approximately 90% of which appear only once. Material: peripheral blood mononuclear cells (PBMCs). The receptor source for this set is a woman aged 18-35 years.

The chain employs TRBV2 and TRBJ2-2, with D tentatively TRBD2 (5 bases). Germline V gene data show CDR1 as SNHLY and CDR2 as FYNNEI. V was clipped by 7 bases and J by 1 base, with 10 bases between them. CDR3 length equals 14 residues. This CDR3 reads CASTVSVNTGELFF. In nucleotides, the CDR3 is TGTGCCAGCACCGTTAGCGTGAACACCGGGGAGCTGTTTTTT.

V usage is TRBV7-9 and J usage is TRBJ2-5, with D perhaps TRBD1 (5 bases). Germline V gives CDR1 SEHNR, CDR2 FQNEAQ (reference sequence). V gave up 0 bases and J gave up 3 bases, with 11 bases separating them. The length of the CDR3 is 15 residues. CDR3 region: CASSLATTGKETQYF. The CDR3 coding sequence is TGTGCCAGCAGCTTAGCCACTACAGGAAAAGAGACCCAGTACTTC.

The chain recombines TRBV7-8 with TRBJ1-6, with D perhaps TRBD1 (6 bases). The germline V gene encodes CDR1 SGHVS and CDR2 FQNEAQ. Trimming took off 5 bases at V and 6 bases at J, with 14 bases between the two ends. The CDR3 loop spans 15 amino acids. The DNA of the CDR3 is TGTGCCAGCAGCGTCCGGGACACCACTAATTCACCCCTCCACTTT. Translating gives CASSVRDTTNSPLHF.

The sample holds one count of this clone. The V call is TRBV7-8, the J call TRBJ2-3; either TRBD1 or TRBD2 may supply D (6 bases each). The CDR3 covers 18 residues. CDR1 SGHVS and CDR2 FQNEAQ come from the germline V gene. Trimming cost V 1 base and J 3 bases, with 20 bases left between them. CDR3 in amino acids: CASSLGRGAGRATDTQYF. CDR3 in DNA: TGTGCCAGCAGCTTAGGGAGGGGGGCCGGCCGGGCGACAGATACGCAGTATTTT.

V usage is TRBV25-1 and J usage is TRBJ2-7; weak D call: TRBD2 (6 bases). Per germline, CDR1 MGHDK and CDR2 SYGVNS. This CDR3 is 15 amino acids long. Trimming pared 5 bases from V and 2 bases from J, leaving 16 bases between. The CDR3 sequence: CASSIAGLGTYEQYF. The CDR3 region has the DNA TGTGCCAGCAGTATTGCGGGATTGGGGACCTACGAGCAGTACTTC.

This clone came up once. J is TRBJ2-7 and V is TRBV5-1; 13 bases agree with TRBD2. Germline V gene sequence: CDR1 SGHRS, CDR2 YFSETQ. J lost 4 bases, V lost 0 bases, and 7 bases had no gene match. The CDR3 has 17 residues. The CDR3 loop is CASSLATGTSGEYEQYF. The CDR3 nucleotides are TGCGCCAGCAGCTTGGCCACCGGGACTAGCGGGGAATACGAGCAGTACTTC.

DNA of the CDR3: TGCGCCAGCAGCTTGGAACGGATTAATGAAAAACTGTTTTTT. The encoded protein is CASSLERINEKLFF. This chain links TRBV5-1 with TRBJ1-4; D not resolved. Trimming cost V 0 bases and J 4 bases, with 7 bases left between them. Germline V gives CDR1 SGHRS, CDR2 YFSETQ. The CDR3 is 14 residues long.

V is TRBV5-1 and J is TRBJ2-7, with 7 bases fitting TRBD2. The V segment lost 3 bases and the J segment 2 bases; nucleotides outside the gene matches: 5. This CDR3 has 14 amino acids. In germline, CDR1 is SGHRS, CDR2 YFSETQ. CDR3 sequence: CASSSGGTTYEQYF. The CDR3 DNA follows: TGCGCCAGCAGCTCGGGGGGTACTACCTACGAGCAGTACTTC.

V and J are TRBV30 and TRBJ1-2; tentative D call: TRBD1 (6 bases). This CDR3 spans 14 amino acids. Germline CDR1 GTSNPN, CDR2 SVGIG (reference sequence). The V and J ends lost 2 bases and 4 bases respectively, with 14 bases between them. CDR3 residues: CAWSLPQGIYGYTF. For the CDR3, the DNA is TGTGCCTGGAGTCTCCCGCAGGGGATCTATGGCTACACCTTC. Based on the CDR3 plus reference TRBV30 and TRBJ1-2, the full variable domain is SQTIHQWPATLVQPVGSPLSLECTVEGTSNPNLYWYRQAAGRGLQLLFYSVGIGQISSEVPQNLSASRPQDRQFILSSKKLLLSDSGFYLCAWSLPQGIYGYTFGSGTRLTVV.

This chain links TRBV4-2 with TRBJ1-5; a weak D match, TRBD1 (5 bases). From germline, CDR1 is LGHNA and CDR2 YNFKEQ. The CDR3 runs 16 residues. The V and J ends lost 0 bases and 6 bases respectively, with 15 bases between them. The CDR3 DNA reads TGTGCCAGCAGCCAAGAAGCAGGGCAAAATCGTCAGCCCCAGCATTTT. Encoded protein: CASSQEAGQNRQPQHF.

The chain recombines TRBV23-1 with TRBJ1-1; tentatively, D is TRBD1 (5 bases). TRBV23-1 is an ORF; its function is uncertain. The CDR3 spans 17 residues. Trimming took 1 base from V and 4 from J, leaving 19 bases between them. The CDR3 here is CASSQYKREERGTEAFF. The DNA for the CDR3 is TGCGCCAGCAGTCAATATAAAAGAGAGGAGAGGGGCACTGAAGCTTTCTTT.

V and J are TRBV6-6 and TRBJ2-2, with D maybe TRBD2 (6 bases). The CDR3 totals 15 residues. Germline-derived CDR1 and CDR2 are MNHNY and SVGAGI (reference sequence). With 6 bases removed from V and 2 bases from J, the gap between germline ends came to 13 bases. CDR3 sequence: CASSGTGLNTGELFF. In DNA form, the CDR3 reads TGTGCCAGCAGCGGGACGGGACTCAACACCGGGGAGCTGTTTTTT.

The chain employs TRBV6-1 and TRBJ2-5; TRBD1 might be the D (5 bases). With 6 bases removed from V and 5 bases from J, the gap between germline ends came to 16 bases. The CDR3 length is 14 residues. Per germline, CDR1 MNHNS and CDR2 SASEGT. Written as DNA, the CDR3 is TGTGCCAGCAGGAACCCGGGTCCAGGGGAGACCCAGTACTTC. Protein sequence: CASRNPGPGETQYF.

V gene TRBV2 combines with J gene TRBJ1-1; 9 bases are a match to TRBD1. V lost 6 bases to trimming and J lost 5 bases; unmatched junction nucleotides: 4. The germline V gene encodes CDR1 SNHLY and CDR2 FYNNEI. The CDR3 loop spans 13 amino acids. The CDR3 sequence: CASRTGGGTEAFF. DNA for the CDR3: TGTGCCAGCAGGACAGGGGGGGGAACTGAAGCTTTCTTT.

V and J are TRBV28 and TRBJ2-7; D gene ambiguous. Between the trimmed V and J ends, which lost 7 bases and 2 bases, there was a span of 12 bases. Looked up from germline, CDR1 is MDHEN and CDR2 is SYDVKM. The CDR3 has 13 amino acids. In DNA, the CDR3 is TGTGCCAGCATGCGAGGTGATGCCTACGAGCAGTACTTC. The encoded protein is CASMRGDAYEQYF.

The genes are TRBV7-9 and TRBJ1-2; D is undetermined. Trimming pared 5 bases from V and 3 bases from J, leaving 10 bases between. CDR1 SEHNR and CDR2 FQNEAQ come from the germline V gene (reference sequence). This CDR3 spans 13 amino acids. The CDR3, as DNA: TGTGCCAGCAGCCCAAGCGGATACTATGGCTACACCTTC. Translating gives CASSPSGYYGYTF. Together with reference TRBV7-9 and TRBJ1-2, the CDR3 gives the full variable domain: DTGVSQNPRHKITKRGQNVTFRCDPISEHNRLYWYRQTLGQGPEFLTYFQNEAQLEKSRLLSDRFSAERPKGSFSTLEIQRTEQGDSAMYLCASSPSGYYGYTFGSGTRLTVV.

The chain has TRBV14 and TRBJ1-1, with D unclear. The CDR3 runs to 13 residues. Trimming pared 4 bases from V and 0 bases from J, leaving 6 bases between. Germline V gene lookup returns CDR1 SGHDN and CDR2 FVKESK. The DNA for the CDR3 is TGTGCCAGCAGCCCCTCGATGAACACTGAAGCTTTCTTT. Encoded protein: CASSPSMNTEAFF.

The V call is TRBV7-9, the J call TRBJ2-4; 10 nucleotides match TRBD1. The V segment lost 3 bases and the J segment 8 bases; nucleotides outside the gene matches: 4. The germline gives CDR1 SEHNR, CDR2 FQNEAQ (reference sequence). The CDR3 sequence is 14 residues long. This chain's CDR3 is CASSFRDRGDIQYF. CDR3 nucleotide sequence: TGTGCCAGCAGCTTTAGGGACAGGGGAGACATTCAGTACTTC.

V usage is TRBV28 and J usage is TRBJ2-2; D is unresolved. The CDR3 length is 15 residues. Trimming stripped 7 bases from V and 7 bases from J, with 19 bases between. Germline V gives CDR1 MDHEN, CDR2 SYDVKM. The CDR3 DNA is TGTGCCAGCAATCCGGCCGAAGGGCTTTACGGGGAGCTGTTTTTT. Its protein is CASNPAEGLYGELFF.

V gene TRBV6-4 combines with J gene TRBJ2-7; 11 bases map to TRBD2. With 4 bases clipped from V and 3 bases from J, the junction kept 2 bases outside the gene matches. Germline assignment: CDR1 MRHNA and CDR2 SNTAGT. The CDR3 has 14 amino acids. The CDR3 loop reads CASSGSGGDYEQYF. The CDR3 DNA follows: TGTGCCAGCAGTGGTAGCGGGGGGGACTACGAGCAGTACTTC.

V is TRBV7-2 and J is TRBJ1-1; weak D call: TRBD1 (6 bases). Germline V gene data show CDR1 as SGHTA and CDR2 as FQGNSA. CDR3 length: 13 amino acids. With 1 base removed from V and 8 bases from J, the gap between germline ends came to 11 bases. CDR3 region: CASSLGGRTEAFF. In DNA, the CDR3 is TGTGCCAGCAGCTTAGGGGGGCGGACAGAAGCTTTCTTT. The full variable domain, in which reference TRBV7-2 and TRBJ1-1 provide the parts outside the CDR3, is GAGVSQSPSNKVTEKGKDVELRCDPISGHTALYWYRQSLGQGLEFLIYFQGNSAPDKSGLPSDRFSAERTGGSVSTLTIQRTQQEDSAVYLCASSLGGRTEAFFGQGTRLTVV.

The chain uses TRBV11-3 and TRBJ2-2; 10 bases map to TRBD1. Germline CDR1 is SGHNT and CDR2 is YENEEA. The CDR3 runs to 18 residues. V gave up 4 bases and J gave up 6 bases; unmatched junction bases: 14. CDR3 in DNA: TGTGCCAGCAGCTCCCCACGTTGGGGACAGGGGAAAGCCGGGGAGCTGTTTTTT. It specifies CASSSPRWGQGKAGELFF.

As for this clone: One junction end does not reproduce the germline sequence, and a read error may be involved. The J gene is TRBJ2-5, the V gene TRBV25-1; D not certain. From germline, CDR1 is MGHDK and CDR2 SYGVNS. This CDR3 is 13 amino acids long. The CDR3 sequence: CASSEPPLETLYF. CDR3 bases: TGTGCCAGCAGTGAACCCCCACTTGAGACCCTGTACTTC.

This sequence joins TRBV9 and TRBJ1-2; 8 nucleotides agree with TRBD1. This CDR3 has 14 residues. Trimming at V came to 6 bases and at J to 5 bases, leaving 9 bases not matched to a gene. Per germline, CDR1 SGDLS and CDR2 YYNGEE. The CDR3 is CASTSGQGKYGYTF. DNA of the CDR3: TGTGCCAGCACCTCCGGACAGGGCAAATATGGCTACACCTTC.

The chain is built from TRBV6-1 and TRBJ2-5, with 7 bases aligning to TRBD1. Losses at the gene ends were 4 bases for V and 0 bases for J; bases not matched to a gene: 8. CDR3 length: 16 residues. Germline V CDR1 and CDR2: MNHNS, SASEGT. The CDR3 is CASSANRDRYQETQYF. CDR3 nucleotide sequence: TGTGCCAGCAGTGCTAACCGGGACAGATACCAAGAGACCCAGTACTTC.

This chain joins TRBV7-6 and TRBJ2-1, with D uncertain. The CDR3 consists of 12 residues. V gave up 1 base and J gave up 6 bases, with 4 bases separating them. Germline assignment: CDR1 SGHVS and CDR2 FNYEAQ. CDR3 sequence: CASSLGTNEQFF. The CDR3 DNA reads as TGTGCCAGCAGCTTAGGCACCAATGAGCAGTTCTTC. Full variable domain (missing parts from reference TRBV7-6 and TRBJ2-1): GAGVSQSPRYKVTKRGQDVALRCDPISGHVSLYWYRQALGQGPEFLTYFNYEAQQDKSGLPNDRFSAERPEGSISTLTIQRTEQRDSAMYRCASSLGTNEQFFGPGTRLTVL.